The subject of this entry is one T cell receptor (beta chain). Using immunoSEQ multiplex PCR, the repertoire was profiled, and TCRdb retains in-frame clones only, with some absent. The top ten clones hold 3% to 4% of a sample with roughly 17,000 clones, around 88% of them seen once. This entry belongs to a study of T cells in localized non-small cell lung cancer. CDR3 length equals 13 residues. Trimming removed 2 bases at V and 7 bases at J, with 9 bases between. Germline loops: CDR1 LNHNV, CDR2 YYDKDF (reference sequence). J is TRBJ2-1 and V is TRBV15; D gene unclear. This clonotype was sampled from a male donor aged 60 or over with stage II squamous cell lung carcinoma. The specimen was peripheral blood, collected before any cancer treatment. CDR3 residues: CATSRYPGNEQFF. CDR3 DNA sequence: TGTGCCACCAGCAGATACCCAGGAAATGAGCAGTTCTTC.